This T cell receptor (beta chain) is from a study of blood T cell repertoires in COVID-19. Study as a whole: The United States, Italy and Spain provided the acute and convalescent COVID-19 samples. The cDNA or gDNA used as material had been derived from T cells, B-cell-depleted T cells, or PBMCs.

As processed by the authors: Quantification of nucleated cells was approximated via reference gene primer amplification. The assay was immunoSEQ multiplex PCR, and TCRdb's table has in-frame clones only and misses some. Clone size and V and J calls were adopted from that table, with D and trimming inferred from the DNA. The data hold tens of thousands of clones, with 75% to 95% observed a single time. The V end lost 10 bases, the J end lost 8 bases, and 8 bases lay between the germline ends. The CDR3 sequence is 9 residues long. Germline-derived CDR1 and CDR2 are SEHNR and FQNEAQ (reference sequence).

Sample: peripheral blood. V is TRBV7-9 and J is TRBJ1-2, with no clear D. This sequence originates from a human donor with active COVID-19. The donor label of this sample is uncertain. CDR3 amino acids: CAINRGYTF. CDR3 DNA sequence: TGTGCCATTAATAGAGGCTACACCTTC.